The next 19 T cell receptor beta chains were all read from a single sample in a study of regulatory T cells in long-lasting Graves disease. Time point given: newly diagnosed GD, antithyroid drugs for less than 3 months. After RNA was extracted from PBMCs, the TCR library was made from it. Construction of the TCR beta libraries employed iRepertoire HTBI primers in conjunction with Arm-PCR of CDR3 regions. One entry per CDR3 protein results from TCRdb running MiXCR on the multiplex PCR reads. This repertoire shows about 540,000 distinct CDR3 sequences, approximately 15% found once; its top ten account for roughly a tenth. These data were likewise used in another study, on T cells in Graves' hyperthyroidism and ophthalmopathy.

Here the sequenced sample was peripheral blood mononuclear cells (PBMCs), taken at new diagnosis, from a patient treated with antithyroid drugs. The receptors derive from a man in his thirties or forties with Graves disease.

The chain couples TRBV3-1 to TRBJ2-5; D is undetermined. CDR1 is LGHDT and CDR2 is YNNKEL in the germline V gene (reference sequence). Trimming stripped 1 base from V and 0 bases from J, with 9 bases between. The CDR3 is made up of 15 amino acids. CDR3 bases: TGTGCCAGCAGCCAAGGTGCGGCGGACCAAGAGACCCAGTACTTC. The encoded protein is CASSQGAADQETQYF.

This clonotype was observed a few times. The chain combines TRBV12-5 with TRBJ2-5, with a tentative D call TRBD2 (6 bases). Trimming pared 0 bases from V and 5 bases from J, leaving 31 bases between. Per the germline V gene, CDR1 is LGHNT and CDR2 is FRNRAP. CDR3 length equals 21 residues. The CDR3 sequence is CASGLVLALSSGAPYPETQYF. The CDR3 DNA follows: TGTGCTAGTGGTTTGGTACTTGCTCTCTCTTCGGGAGCTCCGTATCCGGAGACCCAGTACTTC. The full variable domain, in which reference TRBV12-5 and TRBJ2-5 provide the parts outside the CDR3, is DARVTQTPRHKVTEMGQEVTMRCQPILGHNTVFWYRQTMMQGLELLAYFRNRAPLDDSGMPKDRFSAEMPDATLATLKIQPSEPRDSAVYFCASGLVLALSSGAPYPETQYFGPGTRLLVL.

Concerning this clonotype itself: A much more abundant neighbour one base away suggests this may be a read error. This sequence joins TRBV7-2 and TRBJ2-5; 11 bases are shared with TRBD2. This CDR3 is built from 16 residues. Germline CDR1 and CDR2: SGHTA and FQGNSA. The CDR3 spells CASSLTRLAGQGTQYF. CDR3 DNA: TGTGCCAGCAGCTTAACAAGACTAGCGGGACAAGGGACCCAGTACTTC.

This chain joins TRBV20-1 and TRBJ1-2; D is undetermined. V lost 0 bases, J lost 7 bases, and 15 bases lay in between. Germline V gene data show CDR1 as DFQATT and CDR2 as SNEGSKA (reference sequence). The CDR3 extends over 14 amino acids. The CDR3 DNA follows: TGCAGTGCTAGAGATATGATAGGATCCTTTGGCTACACCTTC. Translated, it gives CSARDMIGSFGYTF.

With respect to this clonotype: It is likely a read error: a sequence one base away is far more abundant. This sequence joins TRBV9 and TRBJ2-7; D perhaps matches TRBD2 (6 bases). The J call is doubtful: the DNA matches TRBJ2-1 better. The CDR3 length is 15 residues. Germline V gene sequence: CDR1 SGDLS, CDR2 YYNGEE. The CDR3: CVSSVGLPSYNEQFF. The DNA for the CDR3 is TGTGTCAGCAGCGTAGGACTACCCTCCTACAATGAGCAGTTCTTC.

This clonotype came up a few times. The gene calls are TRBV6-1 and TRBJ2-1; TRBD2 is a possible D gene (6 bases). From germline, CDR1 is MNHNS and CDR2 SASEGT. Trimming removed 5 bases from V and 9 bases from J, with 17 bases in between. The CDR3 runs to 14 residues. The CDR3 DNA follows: TGTGCCAGCAGTCTTTTGATTAGGAGGGGTGAGCAGTTCTTC. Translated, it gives CASSLLIRRGEQFF.

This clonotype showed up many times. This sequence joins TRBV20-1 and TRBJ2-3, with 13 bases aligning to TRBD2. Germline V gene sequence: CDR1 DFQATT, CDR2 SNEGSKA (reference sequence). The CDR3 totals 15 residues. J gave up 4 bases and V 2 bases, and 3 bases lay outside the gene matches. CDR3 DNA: TGCAGTGCTAGACCGACTAGCGGGAGGTCAGATACGCAGTATTTT. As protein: CSARPTSGRSDTQYF.

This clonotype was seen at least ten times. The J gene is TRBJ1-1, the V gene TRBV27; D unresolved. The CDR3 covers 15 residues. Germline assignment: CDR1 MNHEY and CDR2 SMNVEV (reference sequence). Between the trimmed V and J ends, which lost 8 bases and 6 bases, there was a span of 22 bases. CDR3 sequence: CASRHTFGVIAEAFF. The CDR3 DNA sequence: TGTGCCAGCCGCCATACCTTTGGGGTCATCGCTGAAGCTTTCTTT.

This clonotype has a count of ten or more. This CDR3 is CSARGGGLGQPQHF. The CDR3 bases are TGCAGTGCTCGGGGGGGGGGATTAGGACAGCCCCAGCATTTT. J is TRBJ1-5 and V is TRBV20-1, with D possibly matching TRBD1 (5 bases). V was pared by 5 bases and J by 7 bases, with 18 bases between. The CDR3 runs to 14 residues. Germline V gene sequence: CDR1 DFQATT, CDR2 SNEGSKA (reference sequence).

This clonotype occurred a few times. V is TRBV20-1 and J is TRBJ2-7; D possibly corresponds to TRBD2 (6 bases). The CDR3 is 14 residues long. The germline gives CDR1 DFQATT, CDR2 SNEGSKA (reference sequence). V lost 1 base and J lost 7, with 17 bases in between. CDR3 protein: CSARGVADMGEQYF. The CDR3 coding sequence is TGCAGTGCTAGAGGAGTAGCGGATATGGGGGAGCAGTACTTC.

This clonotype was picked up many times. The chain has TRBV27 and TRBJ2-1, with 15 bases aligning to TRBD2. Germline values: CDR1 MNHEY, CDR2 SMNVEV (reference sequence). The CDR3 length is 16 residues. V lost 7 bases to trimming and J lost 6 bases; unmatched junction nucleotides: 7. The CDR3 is CASTGPGLAGGNEQFF. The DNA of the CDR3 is TGTGCCAGCACCGGCCCGGGACTAGCGGGAGGCAATGAGCAGTTCTTC.

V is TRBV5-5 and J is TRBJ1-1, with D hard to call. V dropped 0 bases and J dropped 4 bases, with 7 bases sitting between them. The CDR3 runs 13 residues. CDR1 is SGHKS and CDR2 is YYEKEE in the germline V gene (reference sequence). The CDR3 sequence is CASSLEPITEAFF. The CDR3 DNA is TGTGCCAGCAGCTTGGAACCGATCACTGAAGCTTTCTTT.

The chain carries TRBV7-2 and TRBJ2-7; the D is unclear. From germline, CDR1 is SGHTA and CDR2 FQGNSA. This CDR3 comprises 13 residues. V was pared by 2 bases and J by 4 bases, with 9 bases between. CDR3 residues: CASSLLIQYEQYF. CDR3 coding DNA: TGTGCCAGCAGCTTATTGATCCAATACGAGCAGTACTTC.

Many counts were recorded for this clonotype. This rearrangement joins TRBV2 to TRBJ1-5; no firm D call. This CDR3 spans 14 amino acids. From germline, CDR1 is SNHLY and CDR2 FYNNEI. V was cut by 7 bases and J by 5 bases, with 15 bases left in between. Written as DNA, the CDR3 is TGTGCCAGCACGGCAGCTGTCCCCGATCAGCCCCAGCATTTT. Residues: CASTAAVPDQPQHF.

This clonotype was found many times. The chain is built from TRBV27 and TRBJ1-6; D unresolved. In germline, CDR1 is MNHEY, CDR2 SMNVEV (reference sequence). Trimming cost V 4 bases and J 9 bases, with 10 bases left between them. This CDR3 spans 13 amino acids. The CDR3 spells CASSWEGSSPLHF. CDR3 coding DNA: TGTGCCAGCAGTTGGGAGGGTAGTTCACCCCTCCACTTT.

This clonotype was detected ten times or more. The CDR3 here is CASSLSTPAGAVDNEQFF. The DNA for the CDR3 is TGTGCCAGCAGTTTATCAACTCCAGCGGGGGCGGTCGACAATGAGCAGTTCTTC. The V gene is TRBV27, the J gene TRBJ2-1; the match to TRBD2 covers 8 bases. The ends lost 0 bases at V and 5 bases at J; junction bases unmatched: 12. The CDR3 consists of 18 residues. CDR1 MNHEY and CDR2 SMNVEV come from the germline V gene (reference sequence).

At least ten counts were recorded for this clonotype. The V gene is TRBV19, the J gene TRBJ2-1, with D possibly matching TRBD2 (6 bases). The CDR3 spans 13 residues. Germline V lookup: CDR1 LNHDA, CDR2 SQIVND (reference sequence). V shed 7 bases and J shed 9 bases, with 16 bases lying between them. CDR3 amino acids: CASNSGPRGEQFF. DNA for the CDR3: TGTGCCAGTAACAGCGGGCCAAGGGGTGAGCAGTTCTTC.

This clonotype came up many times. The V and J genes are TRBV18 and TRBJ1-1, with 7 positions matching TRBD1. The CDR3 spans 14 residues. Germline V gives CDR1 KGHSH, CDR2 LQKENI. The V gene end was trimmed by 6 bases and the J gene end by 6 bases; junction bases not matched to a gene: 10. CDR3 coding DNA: TGTGCCAGCTCCCAACAGGGGAGAAACGCTGAAGCTTTCTTT. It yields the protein CASSQQGRNAEAFF.

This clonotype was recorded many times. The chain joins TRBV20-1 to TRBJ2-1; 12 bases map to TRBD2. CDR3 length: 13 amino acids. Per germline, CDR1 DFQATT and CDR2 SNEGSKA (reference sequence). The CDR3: CSETSGSNNEQFF. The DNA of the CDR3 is TGCAGCGAGACTAGCGGGAGTAACAATGAGCAGTTCTTC.